Shown below are 21 T cell receptor beta chains from a single sample sequenced in a study of blood T cell repertoires in COVID-19. The table came from immunoSEQ multiplex PCR; TCRdb's copy has only in-frame clones and leaves some out. The table records about 120,000 clones, about 90% of them present only once. Sequencing was performed on peripheral blood. All receptors come from a woman aged 60-70 years with COVID-19, enrolled during active disease.

The rearrangement joins TRBV7-9 to TRBJ2-3; 9 bases fit TRBD2. The ends lost 1 base at V and 2 bases at J; junction bases unmatched: 7. The CDR3 extends over 17 amino acids. From germline, CDR1 is SEHNR and CDR2 FQNEAQ (reference sequence). Here the CDR3 reads CASSLGSLAGPTDTQYF. CDR3 DNA sequence: TGTGCCAGCAGCTTAGGTTCCCTAGCGGGGCCCACAGATACGCAGTATTTT.

This chain connects TRBV15 to TRBJ1-5, with TRBD1 matching 7 bases. After removal of 9 bases from V and 6 bases from J, the junction contained 23 bases not matched to a gene. CDR1 LNHNV and CDR2 YYDKDF come from the germline V gene (reference sequence). CDR3 length: 18 residues. The CDR3 bases are TGTGCCACGCCGTGTCGAGACAGGGTTAGAGTGAGAGGTCAGCCCCAGCATTTT. It translates to CATPCRDRVRVRGQPQHF.

This chain joins TRBV7-9 and TRBJ2-7, with D tentatively TRBD1 (6 bases). CDR1 and CDR2 from the germline V gene are SEHNR and FQNEAQ (reference sequence). The germline V and J ends were trimmed by 4 bases and 5 bases, with 18 bases remaining between them. The CDR3 is 15 residues long. The CDR3 is CASSWVTQGMDEQYF. CDR3 coding DNA: TGTGCCAGCAGCTGGGTCACACAGGGTATGGACGAGCAGTACTTC.

The CDR3 nucleotides read TGTGCCACCAGCAGAGCAGGGTGGGTGAACACTGAAGCTTTCTTT. Residues: CATSRAGWVNTEAFF. The chain is built from TRBV15 and TRBJ1-1, with D possibly being TRBD1 (5 bases). The CDR3 totals 15 residues. Germline lookup yields CDR1 LNHNV and CDR2 YYDKDF (reference sequence). V dropped 1 base and J dropped 0 bases, with 9 bases sitting between them.

In DNA, the CDR3 is TGTGCCAGCAGAGGGACAGGGGGCTCCTATGGCTACACCTTC. The encoded protein is CASRGTGGSYGYTF. V usage is TRBV19 and J usage is TRBJ1-2; TRBD1 matches 12 bases. The V segment lost 9 bases and the J segment 4 bases; nucleotides outside the gene matches: 6. Germline CDR1 reads LNHDA; CDR2 reads SQIVND (reference sequence). The CDR3 is 14 residues long.

This chain joins TRBV7-9 and TRBJ1-3; TRBD1 might be the D (6 bases). CDR3 length equals 15 residues. Germline assignment: CDR1 SEHNR and CDR2 FQNEAQ (reference sequence). Trimming took 4 bases from V and 4 from J, leaving 14 bases between them. The DNA of the CDR3 is TGTGCCAGCAGCTCCGGTTGGGGGCTCGGAAACACCATATATTTT. Translation gives CASSSGWGLGNTIYF. Based on the CDR3 plus reference TRBV7-9 and TRBJ1-3, the full variable domain is DTGVSQNPRHKITKRGQNVTFRCDPISEHNRLYWYRQTLGQGPEFLTYFQNEAQLEKSRLLSDRFSAERPKGSFSTLEIQRTEQGDSAMYLCASSSGWGLGNTIYFGEGSWLTVV.

This clone was observed a single time. This chain joins TRBV9 and TRBJ1-2, with D possibly matching TRBD1 (6 bases). V lost 3 bases and J lost 4, with 10 bases in between. This CDR3 has 13 amino acids. Germline V gene data show CDR1 as SGDLS and CDR2 as YYNGEE. CDR3 region: CASSGQAAYGYTF. The DNA for the CDR3 is TGTGCCAGCAGCGGACAGGCAGCCTATGGCTACACCTTC. The variable domain in full, with the rest retrieved from reference TRBV9 and TRBJ1-2, is DSGVTQTPKHLITATGQRVTLRCSPRSGDLSVYWYQQSLDQGLQFLIQYYNGEERAKGNILERFSAQQFPDLHSELNLSSLELGDSALYFCASSGQAAYGYTFGSGTRLTVV.

The count of this clone is one. V is TRBV18 and J is TRBJ1-2, with D perhaps matching TRBD1 (6 bases). V was cut by 0 bases and J by 2 bases, with 13 bases left in between. Germline CDR1 is KGHSH and CDR2 is LQKENI. The length of the CDR3 is 16 residues. The CDR3: CASSPPGAGDNYGYTF. The CDR3 DNA reads TGTGCCAGCTCACCACCGGGGGCCGGGGACAACTATGGCTACACCTTC.

This clone was seen a handful of times. This chain connects TRBV9 to TRBJ2-3, with 12 bases aligning to TRBD2. V shed 4 bases and J 2 bases; nucleotides not matched to a gene: 2. The CDR3 sequence is 15 residues long. CDR1 and CDR2 from the germline V gene are SGDLS and YYNGEE. In DNA form, the CDR3 reads TGTGCCAGCAGCTCTAGCGGGGGGGTCACAGATACGCAGTATTTT. It specifies CASSSSGGVTDTQYF. Filled out from reference TRBV9 and TRBJ2-3, the complete variable domain reads DSGVTQTPKHLITATGQRVTLRCSPRSGDLSVYWYQQSLDQGLQFLIQYYNGEERAKGNILERFSAQQFPDLHSELNLSSLELGDSALYFCASSSSGGVTDTQYFGPGTRLTVL.

In its sample, this clone was seen once. J is TRBJ2-7 and V is TRBV6-5; the match to TRBD2 covers 7 bases. The CDR3 is 15 amino acids. V shed 0 bases, J shed 3 bases, and the junction held 5 bases outside the gene matches. Germline V gives CDR1 MNHEY, CDR2 SVGAGI. The CDR3 spells CASSYSETSSYEQYF. The CDR3, as DNA: TGTGCCAGCAGTTACTCGGAGACTAGCAGCTACGAGCAGTACTTC.

Note on this clone: The sample holds other DNA sequences that translate to the same CDR3. This chain connects TRBV12-3 or TRBV12-4 to TRBJ2-7; TRBD1 might be the D (6 bases). Trimming left V 6 bases short and J 6 bases short, with 12 bases between. This CDR3 comprises 12 residues. The CDR3 bases are TGTGCCAGCAGCCCACAGGGATCCGAGCAGTACTTC. Translated, it gives CASSPQGSEQYF.

The rearrangement links TRBV12-5 to TRBJ2-2, with a possible D match to TRBD2 (6 bases). The length of the CDR3 is 16 residues. Per germline, CDR1 LGHNT and CDR2 FRNRAP. V lost 8 bases to trimming and J lost 1 base, with 17 bases between them. The CDR3 DNA follows: TGTGCTAGTTCTGGGGGAGGCGGAATGAACACCGGGGAGCTGTTTTTT. Protein: CASSGGGGMNTGELFF.

This clone was counted a single time. The V and J genes are TRBV15 and TRBJ2-1; 11 bases map to TRBD2. Unmatched junction bases numbered 3, after V lost 0 bases and J lost 5 bases. CDR1 is LNHNV and CDR2 is YYDKDF in the germline V gene (reference sequence). The CDR3 runs 16 residues. CDR3 region: CATSRDLAGGNNEQFF. CDR3 DNA: TGTGCCACCAGCAGAGATCTAGCGGGGGGCAACAATGAGCAGTTCTTC.

The chain is built from TRBV6-2 or TRBV6-3 and TRBJ1-1, with 8 bases matching TRBD1. J lost 4 bases, V lost 4 bases, and 5 bases had no gene match. The CDR3 totals 14 residues. CDR1 and CDR2 from the germline V gene are MNHEY and SVGEGT. The CDR3 loop reads CASSSTGGGTEAFF. The CDR3 coding sequence is TGTGCCAGCAGTTCCACAGGGGGGGGCACTGAAGCTTTCTTT.

This chain uses TRBV14 with TRBJ2-7; a weak D match, TRBD1 (6 bases). Trimming cost V 4 bases and J 4 bases, with 23 bases left between them. Looked up from germline, CDR1 is SGHDN and CDR2 is FVKESK. The CDR3 extends over 17 amino acids. In DNA, the CDR3 is TGTGCCAGCAGCCGGCAGGACAGTTCCTTTAGGTTGTACGAGCAGTACTTC. It specifies CASSRQDSSFRLYEQYF.

The chain joins TRBV7-3 to TRBJ1-2; 10 nucleotides line up with TRBD1. Germline lookup yields CDR1 SGHTA and CDR2 FQGTGA. With V trimmed by 5 bases and J by 3 bases, 6 bases remained unmatched. The CDR3 runs to 15 residues. CDR3 sequence: CASSPTGTGDYGYTF. The CDR3 nucleotides are TGTGCCAGCAGCCCCACCGGGACAGGGGACTATGGCTACACCTTC.

The chain employs TRBV10-3 and TRBJ2-5; the D gene is possibly TRBD1 (5 bases). Germline V lookup: CDR1 ENHRY, CDR2 SYGVKD. This CDR3 spans 15 amino acids. Deletions cut 2 bases from V and 5 bases from J, with 15 bases between. The CDR3 reads CAISEGADGTETQYF. The CDR3 region has the DNA TGTGCCATCAGTGAGGGGGCAGATGGCACGGAGACCCAGTACTTC.

As for this clone: Its ends do not fully match the called genes, so a read error is possible. The chain combines TRBV6-5 with TRBJ1-4, with a weak D call TRBD1 (5 bases). The CDR3 has 13 residues. Looked up from germline, CDR1 is MNHEY and CDR2 is SVGAGI. The DNA of the CDR3 is TGTGCCAGCAGATACTGGGGGGGTGAAAAACTGTTTTTT. It yields the protein CASRYWGGEKLFF.

The V call is TRBV3-1 (or the pseudogene TRBV3-2), the J call TRBJ2-3; 8 nucleotides match TRBD2. The CDR3 has 14 residues. The ends lost 0 bases at V and 10 bases at J; junction bases unmatched: 6. Per germline, CDR1 LGHDT and CDR2 YNNKEL (reference sequence). The CDR3 region is CASSQDHSGGAQYF. As DNA, the CDR3 is TGTGCCAGCAGCCAAGATCATTCCGGGGGGGCGCAGTATTTT.

The chain employs TRBV5-8 and TRBJ1-4; no definite D call. V shed 4 bases and J shed 4 bases, with 14 bases lying between them. The CDR3 runs to 15 residues. The germline V gene has CDR1 SGHTS and CDR2 YDEGEE. The CDR3 region is CASSILRLGNEKLFF. The CDR3 coding sequence is TGTGCCAGCAGCATACTCCGACTCGGTAATGAAAAACTGTTTTTT. The full variable domain, completed using reference TRBV5-8 and TRBJ1-4, is EAGVTQSPTHLIKTRGQQATLRCSPISGHTSVYWYQQALGLGLQFLLWYDEGEERNRGNFPPRFSGRQFPNYSSELNVNALELEDSALYLCASSILRLGNEKLFFGSGTQLSVL.

This clone was observed a handful of times. The rearrangement uses TRBV3-1 (or the pseudogene TRBV3-2) and TRBJ1-1, with D tentatively TRBD1 (5 bases). V was shortened by 4 bases and J by 11 bases, with 11 bases between the two germline ends. Looked up from germline, CDR1 is LGHDT and CDR2 is YNNKEL (reference sequence). The CDR3 covers 11 residues. For the CDR3, the DNA is TGTGCCAGCAGCCTGGGAAGGGGTGCTTTCTTT. Its translation is CASSLGRGAFF.